Following are 21 T cell receptor beta chains from one sample sequenced in a study of blood T cells in healthy people across ages. Through a sample-barcoded 5' primer and a J-beta primer mix, a second PCR was run for 7 to 11 cycles. TCRdb processed the 5' RACE reads anew with MiXCR; each CDR3 protein has one entry. The sample yields over 600,000 distinct CDR3 sequences, approximately 53% seen once. Sequencing used blood. The receptors were gathered from a man in his forties or fifties in good health.

This clonotype was seen more than once but under ten times. This chain joins TRBV15 and TRBJ2-1; unclear D gene. This CDR3 contains 15 residues. Germline V lookup: CDR1 LNHNV, CDR2 YYDKDF (reference sequence). V was clipped by 3 bases and J by 1 base, with 10 bases between them. As DNA, the CDR3 is TGTGCCACCAGCAGTATGATAGGGTCCTACAATGAGCAGTTCTTC. Amino acids: CATSSMIGSYNEQFF.

This clonotype has more than one count but fewer than ten. The V gene is TRBV24-1, the J gene TRBJ2-5; no clear D. This CDR3 region has 14 residues. V shed 3 bases and J shed 2 bases, with 9 bases lying between them. Germline CDR1 is KGHDR and CDR2 is SFDVKD. The CDR3 region is CATSDTAPQETQYF. The CDR3 nucleotides are TGTGCCACCAGTGATACGGCACCTCAAGAGACCCAGTACTTC.

The chain uses TRBV6-1 and TRBJ1-5; no clear D. This CDR3 spans 13 amino acids. V lost 10 bases and J lost 3, with 13 bases in between. CDR1 MNHNS and CDR2 SASEGT come from the germline V gene. The CDR3 nucleotides are TGTGCCACCGCTCACCAGGTCAATCAGCCCCAGCATTTT. Protein: CATAHQVNQPQHF.

This clonotype was seen only a few times. This rearrangement joins TRBV4-3 to TRBJ2-7; D is undetermined. Per germline, CDR1 LGHNA and CDR2 YSLEER. The CDR3 length is 16 residues. Trimming took 2 bases from V and 0 from J, leaving 14 bases between them. The CDR3 reads CASSQFGPSSSYEQYF. Here the CDR3 DNA reads TGCGCCAGCAGCCAATTTGGGCCATCCAGCTCCTACGAGCAGTACTTC.

This clonotype has just a few counts. The chain joins TRBV7-2 to TRBJ1-2; tentatively, D is TRBD1 (6 bases). Germline V lookup: CDR1 SGHTA, CDR2 FQGNSA. V was shortened by 4 bases and J by 5 bases, with 17 bases between the two germline ends. The CDR3 is 15 amino acids. DNA for the CDR3: TGTGCCAGCAGCTATATCGCGGCAGGGGAATATGGCTACACCTTC. Translating gives CASSYIAAGEYGYTF.

J is TRBJ1-5 and V is TRBV5-5; perhaps TRBD1 as D (5 bases). V was shortened by 0 bases and J by 5 bases, with 9 bases between the two germline ends. CDR3 length: 14 amino acids. Germline values: CDR1 SGHKS, CDR2 YYEKEE (reference sequence). CDR3 coding DNA: TGTGCCAGCAGCTTGGGGGACCCTTATCAGCCCCAGCATTTT. Its translation: CASSLGDPYQPQHF.

The chain uses TRBV7-3 and TRBJ1-6, with D uncertain. From germline, CDR1 is SGHTA and CDR2 FQGTGA. The CDR3 totals 16 residues. V lost 1 base, J lost 7 bases, and 14 bases lay in between. In nucleotides, the CDR3 is TGTGCCAGCAGCTTAAATGCACCCAACGCGAATTCACCCCTCCACTTT. Its protein product is CASSLNAPNANSPLHF.

This clonotype was detected only a few times. The gene calls are TRBV24-1 and TRBJ2-5, with 7 bases that match TRBD2. Germline values: CDR1 KGHDR, CDR2 SFDVKD. The CDR3 extends over 14 amino acids. With V trimmed by 6 bases and J by 3 bases, 6 bases remained unmatched. The DNA of the CDR3 is TGTGCCACCAGTTTAGGGAGGGCCGAAGAGACCCAGTACTTC. Encoded protein: CATSLGRAEETQYF.

Here the CDR3 DNA reads TGTGCCAGCTGGGGACTAGGTTCACCCCTCCACTTT. Its protein product is CASWGLGSPLHF. The chain employs TRBV28 and TRBJ1-6, with a weak D call TRBD1 (5 bases). CDR1 MDHEN and CDR2 SYDVKM come from the germline V gene. The CDR3 is 12 amino acids. Trimming removed 8 bases at V and 9 bases at J, with 11 bases between.

The table lists this clonotype with many counts. The V and J genes are TRBV7-2 and TRBJ2-1, with 15 bases that match TRBD2. The germline V gene has CDR1 SGHTA and CDR2 FQGNSA. CDR3 length equals 16 residues. With V trimmed by 3 bases and J by 9 bases, 6 bases remained unmatched. CDR3 sequence reads: CASSLRTSGGAGEQFF. CDR3 nucleotide sequence: TGTGCCAGCAGCTTGAGGACTAGCGGGGGGGCGGGTGAGCAGTTCTTC.

The DNA of the CDR3 is TGTGCTAGTGGGGCGCAGGGGTTGTACGAGCAGTACTTC. Amino acids: CASGAQGLYEQYF. This sequence joins TRBV12-5 and TRBJ2-7; a weak D match, TRBD1 (6 bases). V lost 6 bases and J 4 bases, leaving 13 bases between the germline ends. The CDR3 runs to 13 residues. Germline CDR1 reads LGHNT; CDR2 reads FRNRAP.

This clonotype has only a few counts. The CDR3 coding sequence is TGTGCCAGCAGTTTAGATATGCGGGAAAAACTGTTTTTT. Its protein is CASSLDMREKLFF. V and J are TRBV12-3 or TRBV12-4 and TRBJ1-4; D not certain. Trimming took 1 base from V and 8 from J, leaving 8 bases between them. The CDR3 sequence is 13 residues long.

The chain carries TRBV27 and TRBJ1-2; the D is unclear. The germline gives CDR1 MNHEY, CDR2 SMNVEV (reference sequence). This CDR3 is built from 13 residues. The germline V and J ends were trimmed by 6 bases and 4 bases, with 12 bases remaining between them. The CDR3: CASREENGYGYTF. The CDR3 bases are TGTGCCAGCAGAGAAGAGAATGGCTATGGCTACACCTTC.

J is TRBJ2-3 and V is TRBV18; D may match TRBD1 or TRBD2 (5 bases each). Germline CDR1 and CDR2: KGHSH and LQKENI. This CDR3 is 13 amino acids long. Trimming took off 6 bases at V and 5 bases at J, with 12 bases between the two ends. DNA for the CDR3: TGTGCCAGCTCCCCCTCGGGGCAAGATACGCAGTATTTT. This translates into CASSPSGQDTQYF.

This clonotype was counted many times. The chain uses TRBV29-1 and TRBJ2-3; D is ambiguous. V was cut by 5 bases and J by 6 bases, with 9 bases left in between. The CDR3 runs 11 residues. CDR1 is SQVTM and CDR2 is ANQGSEA in the germline V gene. CDR3 sequence: CSVPAPDTQYF. Written as DNA, the CDR3 is TGCAGCGTTCCGGCACCTGATACGCAGTATTTT.

V and J are TRBV7-9 and TRBJ2-5; unclear D gene. The CDR3 has 15 amino acids. Germline CDR1 SEHNR, CDR2 FQNEAQ (reference sequence). Trimming left V 1 base short and J 0 bases short, with 9 bases between. Written as DNA, the CDR3 is TGTGCCAGCAGCTTAGTAACAGCGTACCAAGAGACCCAGTACTTC. It translates to CASSLVTAYQETQYF.

The rearrangement uses TRBV7-9 and TRBJ2-7; 10 bases map to TRBD2. Germline values: CDR1 SEHNR, CDR2 FQNEAQ (reference sequence). CDR3 length: 16 residues. Trimming at V came to 1 base and at J to 2 bases, leaving 5 bases not matched to a gene. The CDR3 DNA reads TGTGCCAGCAGCTTAGTGCTAGCGGGAGCCACCTACGAGCAGTACTTC. It translates to CASSLVLAGATYEQYF. The variable domain in full, with the rest retrieved from reference TRBV7-9 and TRBJ2-7, is DTGVSQNPRHKITKRGQNVTFRCDPISEHNRLYWYRQTLGQGPEFLTYFQNEAQLEKSRLLSDRFSAERPKGSFSTLEIQRTEQGDSAMYLCASSLVLAGATYEQYFGPGTRLTVT.

The chain employs TRBV5-6 and TRBJ2-1; 10 positions agree with TRBD1. Germline V gene sequence: CDR1 SGHDT, CDR2 YYEEEE. The V and J ends lost 2 bases and 2 bases, in that order; junction bases with no gene match: 4. The CDR3 consists of 16 residues. CDR3 protein: CASSFRGTGAYNEQFF. CDR3 DNA sequence: TGTGCCAGCAGCTTTCGTGGGACAGGGGCCTACAATGAGCAGTTCTTC.

This chain connects TRBV18 to TRBJ2-1, with D perhaps assigned TRBD1 or TRBD2 (5 bases each). Looked up from germline, CDR1 is KGHSH and CDR2 is LQKENI. V dropped 8 bases and J dropped 14 bases, with 22 bases sitting between them. This CDR3 is 13 amino acids long. This CDR3 reads CASALEQASREFF. The CDR3 DNA reads TGTGCCAGCGCACTTGAACAGGCATCGCGGGAGTTCTTC.

This clonotype was seen a handful of times. The chain joins TRBV6-2 or TRBV6-3 to TRBJ2-1; possible D gene TRBD2, 5 bases. Trimming pared 8 bases from V and 0 bases from J, leaving 11 bases between. The CDR3 loop spans 14 amino acids. The germline gives CDR1 MNHEY, CDR2 SVGEGT. The CDR3 DNA is TGTGCCAGCGTAGGGAGCTACTCCTACAATGAGCAGTTCTTC. Amino acid sequence: CASVGSYSYNEQFF.

The chain joins TRBV5-1 to TRBJ1-5; 9 positions match TRBD1. Germline assignment: CDR1 SGHRS and CDR2 YFSETQ. V lost 1 base and J lost 2; bases outside the gene matches: 16. The CDR3 totals 20 residues. CDR3 DNA sequence: TGCGCCAGCAGCTTGCCCAGGGGACAGGGAAAGAGATTGGGCAATCAGCCCCAGCATTTT. Its translation is CASSLPRGQGKRLGNQPQHF.